This TCR beta chain was documented in a study of blood T cell repertoires in COVID-19. As originally analysed: Using reference gene primer amplification, nucleated cell counts were estimated. Repertoires were generated with immunoSEQ multiplex PCR, while TCRdb's copy carries only in-frame clones and drops some. V and J calls plus clone size are reproduced from that table; the DNA served to infer D and trimming. The sample consists of under 150,000 clones, about 85% of them appearing once. The CDR3 has 15 amino acids. Germline V CDR1 and CDR2: SNHLY, FYNNEI. The V and J ends lost 7 bases and 2 bases respectively, with 12 bases between them.

The TCR was taken from a man aged 50 to 60 with acute or convalescent COVID-19. V usage is TRBV2 and J usage is TRBJ1-6, with a tentative D call TRBD1 (6 bases). Sample: peripheral blood. Here the CDR3 DNA reads TGTGCCAGCACCCCCCGGGACACCTATAATTCACCCCTCCACTTT. Translated, it gives CASTPRDTYNSPLHF.